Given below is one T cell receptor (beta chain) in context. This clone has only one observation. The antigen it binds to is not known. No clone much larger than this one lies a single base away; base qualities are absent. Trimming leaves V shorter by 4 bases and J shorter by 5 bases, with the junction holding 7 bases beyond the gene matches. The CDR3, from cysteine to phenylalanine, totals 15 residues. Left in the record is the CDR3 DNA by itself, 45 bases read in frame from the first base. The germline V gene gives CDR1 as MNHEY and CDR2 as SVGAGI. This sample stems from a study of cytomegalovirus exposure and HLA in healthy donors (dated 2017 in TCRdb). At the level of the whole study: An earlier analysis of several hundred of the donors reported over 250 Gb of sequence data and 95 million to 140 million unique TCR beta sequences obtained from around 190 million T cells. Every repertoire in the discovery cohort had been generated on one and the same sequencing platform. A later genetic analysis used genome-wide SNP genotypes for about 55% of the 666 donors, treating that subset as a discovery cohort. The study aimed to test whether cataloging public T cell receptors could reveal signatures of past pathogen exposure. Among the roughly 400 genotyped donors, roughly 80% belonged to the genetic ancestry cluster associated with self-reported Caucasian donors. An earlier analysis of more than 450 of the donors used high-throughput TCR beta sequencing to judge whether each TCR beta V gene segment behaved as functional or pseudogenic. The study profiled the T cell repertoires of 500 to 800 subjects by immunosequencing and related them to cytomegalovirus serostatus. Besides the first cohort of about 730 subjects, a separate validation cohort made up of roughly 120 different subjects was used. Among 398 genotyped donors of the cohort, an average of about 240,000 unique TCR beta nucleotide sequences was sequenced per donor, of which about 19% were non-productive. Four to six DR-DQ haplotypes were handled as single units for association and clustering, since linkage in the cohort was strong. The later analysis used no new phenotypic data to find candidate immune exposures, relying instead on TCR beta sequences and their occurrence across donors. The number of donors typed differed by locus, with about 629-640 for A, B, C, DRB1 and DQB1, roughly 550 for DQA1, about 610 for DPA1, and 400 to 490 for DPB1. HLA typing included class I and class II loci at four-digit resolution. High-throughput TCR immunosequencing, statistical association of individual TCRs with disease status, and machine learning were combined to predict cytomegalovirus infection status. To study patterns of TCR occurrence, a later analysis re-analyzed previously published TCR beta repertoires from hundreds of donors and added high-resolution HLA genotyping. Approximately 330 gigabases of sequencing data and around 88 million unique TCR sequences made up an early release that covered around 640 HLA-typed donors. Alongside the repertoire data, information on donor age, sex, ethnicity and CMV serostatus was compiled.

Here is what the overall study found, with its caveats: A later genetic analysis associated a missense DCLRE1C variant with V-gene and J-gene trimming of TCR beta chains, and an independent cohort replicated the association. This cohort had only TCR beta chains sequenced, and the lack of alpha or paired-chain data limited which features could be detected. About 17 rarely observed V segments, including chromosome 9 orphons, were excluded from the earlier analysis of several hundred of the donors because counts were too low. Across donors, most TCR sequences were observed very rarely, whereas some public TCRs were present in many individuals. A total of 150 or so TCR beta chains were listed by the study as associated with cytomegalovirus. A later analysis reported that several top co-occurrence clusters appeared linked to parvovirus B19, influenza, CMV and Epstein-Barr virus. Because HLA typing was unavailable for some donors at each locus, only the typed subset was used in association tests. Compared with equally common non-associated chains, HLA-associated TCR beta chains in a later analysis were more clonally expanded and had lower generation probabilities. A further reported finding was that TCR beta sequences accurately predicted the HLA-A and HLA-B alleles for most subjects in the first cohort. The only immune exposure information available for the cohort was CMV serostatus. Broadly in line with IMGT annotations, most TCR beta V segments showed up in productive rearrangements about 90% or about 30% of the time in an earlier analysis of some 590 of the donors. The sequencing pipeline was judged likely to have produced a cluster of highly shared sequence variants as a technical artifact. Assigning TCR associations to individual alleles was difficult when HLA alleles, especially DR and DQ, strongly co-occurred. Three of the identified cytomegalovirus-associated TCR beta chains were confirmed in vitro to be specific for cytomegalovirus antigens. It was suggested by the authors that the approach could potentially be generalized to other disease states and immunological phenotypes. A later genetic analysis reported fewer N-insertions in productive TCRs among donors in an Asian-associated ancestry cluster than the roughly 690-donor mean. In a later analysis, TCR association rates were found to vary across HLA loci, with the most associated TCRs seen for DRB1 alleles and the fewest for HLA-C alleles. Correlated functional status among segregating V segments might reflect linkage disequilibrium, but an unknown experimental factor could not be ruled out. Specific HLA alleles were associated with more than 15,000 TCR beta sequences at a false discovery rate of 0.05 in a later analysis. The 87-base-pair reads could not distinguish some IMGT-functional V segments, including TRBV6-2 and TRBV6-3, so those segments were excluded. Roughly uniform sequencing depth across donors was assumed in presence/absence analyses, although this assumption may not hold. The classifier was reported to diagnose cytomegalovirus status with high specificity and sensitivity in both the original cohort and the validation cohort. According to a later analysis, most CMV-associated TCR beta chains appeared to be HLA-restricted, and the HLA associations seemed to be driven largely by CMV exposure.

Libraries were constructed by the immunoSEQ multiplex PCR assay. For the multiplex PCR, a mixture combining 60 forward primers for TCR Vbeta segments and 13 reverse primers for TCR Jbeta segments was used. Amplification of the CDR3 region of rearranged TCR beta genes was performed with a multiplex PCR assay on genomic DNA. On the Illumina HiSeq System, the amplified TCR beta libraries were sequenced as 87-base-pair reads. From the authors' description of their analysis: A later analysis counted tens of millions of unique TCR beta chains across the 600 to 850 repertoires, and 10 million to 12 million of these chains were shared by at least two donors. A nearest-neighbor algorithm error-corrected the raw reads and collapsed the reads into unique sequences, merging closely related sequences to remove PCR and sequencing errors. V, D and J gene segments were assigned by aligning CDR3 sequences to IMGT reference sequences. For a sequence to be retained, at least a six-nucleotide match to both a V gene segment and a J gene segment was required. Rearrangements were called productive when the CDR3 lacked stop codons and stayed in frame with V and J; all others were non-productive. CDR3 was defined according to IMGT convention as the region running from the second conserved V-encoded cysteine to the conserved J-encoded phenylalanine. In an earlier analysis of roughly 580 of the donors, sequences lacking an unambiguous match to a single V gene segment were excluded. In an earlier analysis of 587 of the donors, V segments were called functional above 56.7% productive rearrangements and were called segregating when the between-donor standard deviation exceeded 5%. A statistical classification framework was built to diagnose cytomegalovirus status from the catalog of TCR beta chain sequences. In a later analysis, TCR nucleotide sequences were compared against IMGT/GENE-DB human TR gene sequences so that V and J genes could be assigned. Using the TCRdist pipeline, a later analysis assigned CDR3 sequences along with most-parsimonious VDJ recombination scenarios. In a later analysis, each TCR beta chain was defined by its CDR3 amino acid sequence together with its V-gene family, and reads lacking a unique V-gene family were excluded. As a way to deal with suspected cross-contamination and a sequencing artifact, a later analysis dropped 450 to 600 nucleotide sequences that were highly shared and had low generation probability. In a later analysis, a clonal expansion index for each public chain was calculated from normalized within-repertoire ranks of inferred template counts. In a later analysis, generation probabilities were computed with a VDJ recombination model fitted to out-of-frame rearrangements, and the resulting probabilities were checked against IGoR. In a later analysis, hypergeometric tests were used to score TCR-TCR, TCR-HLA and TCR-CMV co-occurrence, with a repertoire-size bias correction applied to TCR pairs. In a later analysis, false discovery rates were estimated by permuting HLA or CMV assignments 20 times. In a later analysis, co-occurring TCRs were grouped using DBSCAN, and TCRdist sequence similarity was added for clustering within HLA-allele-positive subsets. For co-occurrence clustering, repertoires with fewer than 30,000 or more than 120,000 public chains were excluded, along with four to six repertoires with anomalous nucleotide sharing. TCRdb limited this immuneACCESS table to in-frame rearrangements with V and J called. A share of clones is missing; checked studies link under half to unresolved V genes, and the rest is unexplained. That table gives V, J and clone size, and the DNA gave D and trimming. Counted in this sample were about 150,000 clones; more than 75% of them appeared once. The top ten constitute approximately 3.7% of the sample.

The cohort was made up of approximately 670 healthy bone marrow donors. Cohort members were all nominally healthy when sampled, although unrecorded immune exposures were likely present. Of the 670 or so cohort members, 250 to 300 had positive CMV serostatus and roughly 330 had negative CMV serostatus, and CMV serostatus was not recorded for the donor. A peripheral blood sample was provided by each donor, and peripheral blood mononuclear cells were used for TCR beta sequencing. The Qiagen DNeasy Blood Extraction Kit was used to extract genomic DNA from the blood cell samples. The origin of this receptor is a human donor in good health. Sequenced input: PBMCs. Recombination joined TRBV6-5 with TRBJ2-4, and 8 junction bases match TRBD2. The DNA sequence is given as TGTGCCAGCAGTTCGCGGGGGGAGTACCAAAACATTCAGTACTTC. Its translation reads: CASSSRGEYQNIQYF.